This TCR beta chain was obtained from a study of prognosis after radiotherapy for stage I lung cancer. The V end was cut by 2 bases, the J end by 6 bases, with 16 bases between. This CDR3 is 15 amino acids long. In germline, CDR1 is SGHRS, CDR2 YFSETQ. There were around 5.5 milliliters of peripheral blood drawn at each of two time points. From genomic DNA, TCR beta CDR3 was amplified by two-round multiplex PCR. The authors ran first-round PCR with primers specific to each TRBV and TRBJ gene. Each CDR3 protein gets one entry after TCRdb re-called the multiplex PCR reads with MiXCR. The table has approximately 11,000 distinct CDR3 sequences, over 35% seen once; the top ten hold approximately 57%.

The gene calls are TRBV5-1 and TRBJ2-3; D is ambiguous. The clonotype originates from a donor over 45 with non-small cell lung cancer. The sample was PBMCs, taken before or after stereotactic body radiation therapy (not recorded which). The CDR3 sequence is CASSFTLKGDDTQYF. The CDR3, as DNA: TGCGCCAGCAGCTTTACGCTGAAGGGTGACGATACGCAGTATTTT.